This passage covers 28 T cell receptor beta chains from one sample sequenced in a study of T cell responses to AZD1222 COVID-19 vaccine. The assay was immunoSEQ multiplex PCR, and TCRdb's table has in-frame clones only and misses some. The data show 130,000 to 150,000 clones, approximately 90% seen once. The sample here was peripheral blood, taken 28 days after the second AZD1222 dose. Source of these receptors: an adult who received the AZD1222 COVID-19 vaccine.

The chain joins TRBV6-4 to TRBJ2-3; 8 bases are a match to TRBD2. Germline V lookup: CDR1 MRHNA, CDR2 SNTAGT. This CDR3 is 15 amino acids long. With 4 bases clipped from V and 4 bases from J, the junction kept 7 bases outside the gene matches. This CDR3 is CASSVQAGAPDTQYF. The CDR3 region has the DNA TGTGCCAGCAGTGTCCAAGCGGGGGCTCCAGATACGCAGTATTTT.

This rearrangement joins TRBV19 to TRBJ1-2; D possibly corresponds to TRBD1 (6 bases). The V end was cut by 6 bases, the J end by 7 bases, with 15 bases between. Germline V CDR1 and CDR2: LNHDA, SQIVND (reference sequence). The CDR3 has 13 residues. CDR3 residues: CASRKQGASGYTF. CDR3 in DNA: TGTGCCAGTAGAAAACAGGGTGCCTCTGGCTACACCTTC.

V usage is TRBV6-4 and J usage is TRBJ1-5; 8 bases agree with TRBD1. The junction had 3 bases not matched to a gene; V was cut back by 4 bases and J by 1 base. Germline CDR1 and CDR2: MRHNA and SNTAGT. This CDR3 is 15 amino acids long. This chain's CDR3 is CASSGRGRSNQPQHF. The CDR3 DNA reads TGTGCCAGCAGTGGCAGGGGGCGCAGCAATCAGCCCCAGCATTTT.

V usage is TRBV3-1 (or the pseudogene TRBV3-2) and J usage is TRBJ2-7; perhaps D is TRBD1 or TRBD2 (5 bases each). From germline, CDR1 is LGHDT and CDR2 YNNKEL (reference sequence). The CDR3 sequence is 17 residues long. The V end was cut by 6 bases, the J end by 1 base, with 22 bases between. CDR3 in amino acids: CASRKDAGRTSSYEQYF. The CDR3 nucleotides are TGTGCCAGCAGAAAAGACGCGGGTCGGACAAGTTCCTACGAGCAGTACTTC.

This clone was recorded once. The V and J genes are TRBV24-1 and TRBJ1-3; unclear D gene. Germline V gives CDR1 KGHDR, CDR2 SFDVKD. The CDR3 has 14 residues. Trimming removed 8 bases at V and 4 bases at J, with 14 bases between. The CDR3 nucleotides read TGTGCCACCACCGGATCAACCTCGGGAAACACCATATATTTT. This translates into CATTGSTSGNTIYF.

The chain joins TRBV18 to TRBJ1-1; no definite D call. Per germline, CDR1 KGHSH and CDR2 LQKENI. The germline V and J ends were trimmed by 3 bases and 1 base, with 9 bases remaining between them. The CDR3 runs to 14 residues. CDR3 region: CASSPLGGNTEAFF. In DNA, the CDR3 is TGTGCCAGCTCACCCCTCGGAGGGAACACTGAAGCTTTCTTT.

The rearrangement uses TRBV28 and TRBJ1-2; D gene uncertain. The CDR3 length is 14 residues. Trimming stripped 7 bases from V and 0 bases from J, with 12 bases between. CDR1 is MDHEN, CDR2 SYDVKM, per germline. The CDR3 sequence: CASIGDPTNYGYTF. CDR3 DNA: TGTGCCAGCATAGGTGACCCCACTAACTATGGCTACACCTTC.

J is TRBJ2-3 and V is TRBV6-2 or TRBV6-3, with a possible D match to TRBD2 (5 bases). The ends were cut back, 0 bases at V and 5 bases at J, with 12 bases in the middle. This CDR3 comprises 15 residues. Per the germline V gene, CDR1 is MNHEY and CDR2 is SVGEGT. In DNA, the CDR3 is TGTGCCAGCAGTTACTCCTTTAGCCGGGGAGATACGCAGTATTTT. Amino acid sequence: CASSYSFSRGDTQYF.

The J gene is TRBJ1-1, the V gene TRBV5-4; D not resolved. Germline lookup yields CDR1 SGHNT and CDR2 YYREEE (reference sequence). This CDR3 comprises 12 residues. V lost 1 base and J lost 8, with 9 bases in between. The CDR3 reads CASSLPAVEAFF. The CDR3 DNA reads as TGTGCCAGCAGCTTGCCCGCGGTAGAAGCTTTCTTT. Supplemented by reference TRBV5-4 and TRBJ1-1, the full variable domain reads ETGVTQSPTHLIKTRGQQVTLRCSSQSGHNTVSWYQQALGQGPQFIFQYYREEENGRGNFPPRFSGLQFPNYSSELNVNALELDDSALYLCASSLPAVEAFFGQGTRLTVV.

The V call is TRBV27, the J call TRBJ1-5, with 9 nucleotides matching TRBD1. The ends lost 0 bases at V and 6 bases at J; junction bases unmatched: 3. The CDR3 is 15 residues long. Per the germline V gene, CDR1 is MNHEY and CDR2 is SMNVEV (reference sequence). The CDR3 here is CASSLSRQGGQPQHF. DNA for the CDR3: TGTGCCAGCAGTTTATCCCGACAGGGGGGTCAGCCCCAGCATTTT.

This clone was observed once. This chain joins TRBV25-1 and TRBJ2-1; tentatively, D is TRBD1 or TRBD2 (5 bases each). Germline V CDR1 and CDR2: MGHDK, SYGVNS. The CDR3 totals 16 residues. The V and J ends lost 2 bases and 7 bases respectively, with 18 bases between them. CDR3 nucleotides: TGTGCCAGCAGTGAACCCGGGGCTCGAGCTACAAATGAGCAGTTCTTC. Protein sequence: CASSEPGARATNEQFF. Full variable domain (remainder filled in from reference TRBV25-1 and TRBJ2-1): EADIYQTPRYLVIGTGKKITLECSQTMGHDKMYWYQQDPGMELHLIHYSYGVNSTEKGDLSSESTVSRIRTEHFPLTLESARPSHTSQYLCASSEPGARATNEQFFGPGTRLTVL.

The rearrangement joins TRBV5-1 to TRBJ2-5, with TRBD2 matching over 14 bases. V lost 0 bases and J lost 2; bases outside the gene matches: 6. The CDR3 sequence is 18 residues long. CDR1 is SGHRS and CDR2 is YFSETQ in the germline V gene. CDR3 coding DNA: TGCGCCAGCAGCTTGGTTGGGACTAGCGGGGGCGGTCAAGAGACCCAGTACTTC. Protein product: CASSLVGTSGGGQETQYF.

In regard to this clone: This sample includes further DNA sequences coding for the same CDR3. The chain carries TRBV29-1 and TRBJ2-1; D is uncertain. Germline loops: CDR1 SQVTM, CDR2 ANQGSEA. Trimming left V 3 bases short and J 5 bases short, with 8 bases between. This CDR3 spans 12 amino acids. The CDR3 DNA reads TGCAGCGTTGAGTTTAGGGACAATGAGCAGTTCTTC. It is translated as CSVEFRDNEQFF.

The chain links TRBV3-1 (or the pseudogene TRBV3-2) to TRBJ1-2; D not resolved. Germline CDR1 reads LGHDT; CDR2 reads YNNKEL (reference sequence). The CDR3 is made up of 14 amino acids. V lost 0 bases and J lost 8, with 13 bases in between. The CDR3 DNA is TGTGCCAGCAGCCAAGACGCCGCCTCGGGGGGCTACACCTTC. Translating gives CASSQDAASGGYTF.

In its sample, this clone was seen a few times. V usage is TRBV6-5 and J usage is TRBJ1-4, with TRBD1 matching over 8 bases. The germline V gene encodes CDR1 MNHEY and CDR2 SVGAGI. The CDR3 is made up of 14 amino acids. J gave up 5 bases and V 11 bases, and 10 bases lay outside the gene matches. The CDR3 loop reads CAASDRGLNEKLFF. Written as DNA, the CDR3 is TGTGCCGCCTCAGACAGGGGATTAAATGAAAAACTGTTTTTT.

On this clone: This sample includes further DNA sequences coding for the same CDR3. This chain uses TRBV2 with TRBJ1-4; the D gene is possibly TRBD1 (5 bases). With 6 bases removed from V and 0 bases from J, the gap between germline ends came to 14 bases. The germline gives CDR1 SNHLY, CDR2 FYNNEI. The CDR3 is 16 residues long. In DNA, the CDR3 is TGTGCCAGCAGCCGAAGGGGCCGTGCAACTAATGAAAAACTGTTTTTT. Translated: CASSRRGRATNEKLFF.

This clone came up once. The chain has TRBV19 and TRBJ1-4; D possibly corresponds to TRBD1 (5 bases). CDR1 LNHDA and CDR2 SQIVND come from the germline V gene (reference sequence). The CDR3 runs 17 residues. V was cut by 4 bases and J by 7 bases, with 22 bases left in between. CDR3 DNA: TGTGCCAGTAGTACGACTAGGGACGTCTGGATGGTTGAAAAACTGTTTTTT. This codes for CASSTTRDVWMVEKLFF. The full variable domain, in which reference TRBV19 and TRBJ1-4 provide the parts outside the CDR3, is DGGITQSPKYLFRKEGQNVTLSCEQNLNHDAMYWYRQDPGQGLRLIYYSQIVNDFQKGDIAEGYSVSREKKESFPLTVTSAQKNPTAFYLCASSTTRDVWMVEKLFFGSGTQLSVL.

The sample holds a few counts of this clone. This CDR3 is CGGADSNTEAFF. CDR3 in DNA: TGCGGCGGGGCAGACTCCAACACTGAAGCTTTCTTT. The chain joins TRBV29-1 to TRBJ1-1, with D perhaps matching TRBD1 (5 bases). The CDR3 length is 12 residues. Per the germline V gene, CDR1 is SQVTM and CDR2 is ANQGSEA.

The V gene is TRBV7-3, the J gene TRBJ2-1; perhaps TRBD1 as D (5 bases). The germline V and J ends were trimmed by 5 bases and 9 bases, with 14 bases remaining between them. This CDR3 is built from 13 residues. Germline CDR1 reads SGHTA; CDR2 reads FQGTGA. The chain's CDR3 is CASSPRGQGEQFF. CDR3 sequence (DNA): TGTGCCAGCAGCCCCCGCGGACAAGGTGAGCAGTTCTTC.

The chain combines TRBV12-3 or TRBV12-4 with TRBJ1-1; D is ambiguous. CDR3 length: 13 residues. Deletions cut 7 bases from V and 1 base from J, with 10 bases between. Here the CDR3 reads CASTFSGNTEAFF. In DNA form, the CDR3 reads TGTGCCAGCACATTTTCAGGGAACACTGAAGCTTTCTTT.

The V gene is TRBV25-1, the J gene TRBJ1-2; 7 bases agree with TRBD1. The CDR3 contains 13 residues. Trimming at V came to 9 bases and at J to 2 bases, leaving 6 bases not matched to a gene. Germline V gene lookup returns CDR1 MGHDK and CDR2 SYGVNS. For the CDR3, the DNA is TGTGCCAGTAAGGACAGGACAAACTATGGCTACACCTTC. Translating it yields CASKDRTNYGYTF.

This clone was counted once. The chain joins TRBV5-4 to TRBJ1-1; TRBD1 matches 7 bases. V gave up 3 bases and J gave up 0 bases; unmatched junction bases: 5. CDR3 size: 15 residues. CDR1 and CDR2 (germline): SGHNT, YYREEE (reference sequence). The CDR3 loop is CASSYTTGMNTEAFF. The CDR3 DNA follows: TGTGCCAGCAGCTATACGACAGGGATGAACACTGAAGCTTTCTTT.

This clone appeared once. The chain joins TRBV7-9 to TRBJ2-7; tentative D call: TRBD1 (6 bases). Trimming took off 1 base at V and 3 bases at J, with 22 bases between the two ends. Germline V gene lookup returns CDR1 SEHNR and CDR2 FQNEAQ (reference sequence). There are 18 residues in the CDR3. This CDR3 reads CASSLVVSFTGFGYEQYF. CDR3 nucleotide sequence: TGTGCCAGCAGCTTAGTAGTCTCCTTCACAGGGTTCGGCTACGAGCAGTACTTC.

The chain employs TRBV27 and TRBJ1-1; D not resolved. This CDR3 has 15 amino acids. The V end was cut by 2 bases, the J end by 2 bases, with 12 bases between. CDR1 MNHEY and CDR2 SMNVEV come from the germline V gene (reference sequence). CDR3 nucleotides: TGTGCCAGCAGTTTAGGGAGACACCTTAACACTGAAGCTTTCTTT. This encodes CASSLGRHLNTEAFF.

The gene calls are TRBV2 and TRBJ1-1; weak D call: TRBD1 (5 bases). V was shortened by 4 bases and J by 9 bases, with 12 bases between the two germline ends. Germline lookup yields CDR1 SNHLY and CDR2 FYNNEI. This CDR3 has 12 amino acids. In DNA form, the CDR3 reads TGTGCCAGCAGTGCCGACAGCGTAAAAGCTTTCTTT. Amino acid sequence: CASSADSVKAFF.

The chain combines TRBV11-3 with TRBJ2-7; TRBD2 aligns across 7 bases. V trimming: 5 bases; J trimming: 3 bases; junction bases outside the gene matches: 4. CDR1 is SGHNT, CDR2 YENEEA, per germline. This CDR3 has 13 residues. DNA of the CDR3: TGTGCCAGCAGCCATAGGACTAGCTACGAGCAGTACTTC. Its protein is CASSHRTSYEQYF.

The V gene is TRBV25-1, the J gene TRBJ1-4; tentative D call: TRBD1 (6 bases). Per germline, CDR1 MGHDK and CDR2 SYGVNS. Trimming shortened V by 4 bases and J by 1 base, and 7 bases separated the two germline ends. The CDR3 contains 14 residues. CDR3 amino acids: CASSVQGTNEKLFF. CDR3 DNA sequence: TGTGCCAGCAGTGTACAGGGAACTAATGAAAAACTGTTTTTT.

This chain joins TRBV6-1 and TRBJ1-5; D ambiguous. The CDR3 is 13 amino acids. Germline V lookup: CDR1 MNHNS, CDR2 SASEGT. Deletions cut 3 bases from V and 5 bases from J, with 8 bases between. CDR3 in DNA: TGTGCCAGCAGTGACCAGGCTTATCAGCCCCAGCATTTT. Its protein product is CASSDQAYQPQHF.